Listed below are T cell receptor beta chains from one sample, sequenced in a study of cytomegalovirus exposure and HLA in healthy donors. Using immunoSEQ multiplex PCR, the repertoire was profiled, and TCRdb retains in-frame clones only, with some absent. This table has around 180,000 clones, around 79% appearing once. The sample taken for sequencing was PBMCs. The receptor set was obtained from a woman between 50 and 59 years old in good health and CMV-seronegative. CDR3s include the opening cysteine and the closing phenylalanine or tryptophan. A D gene is named only where the DNA matches it firmly. Only some rows state a clone size, as once, few, many or a class for expanded clones.

V	J	D	size	DNA	CDR3
TRBV5-6	TRBJ1-2	-	-	TGTGCCAGCAGCTGGGGGCAGGGAAAGGCTAACTATGGCTACACCTTC	CASSWGQGKANYGYTF
TRBV5-4	TRBJ1-6	-	-	TGTGCCAGCAGCTTATCACTTAATTCACCCCTCCACTTT	CASSLSLNSPLHF
TRBV7-9	TRBJ1-1	-	-	TGTGCCAGCAGTCCCCAGGCAAACACTGAAGCTTTCTTT	CASSPQANTEAFF
TRBV5-6	TRBJ1-1	-	few	TGTGCCAGCAGCTTGCAGTACACTGAAGCTTTCTTT	CASSLQYTEAFF
TRBV6-1	TRBJ1-1	-	few	TGTGCCAGCAAGGGCAGGGGTTTGGTGAACACTGAAGCTTTCTTT	CASKGRGLVNTEAFF
TRBV5-1	TRBJ2-1	TRBD2	once	TGCGCCAGCAGCGCGACTAGCGGGAGTGTAAATGAGCAGTTCTTC	CASSATSGSVNEQFF
TRBV5-1	TRBJ2-6	-	-	TGCGCCAGCAGCCCCGAATTACCCTTAGCCGGGGCCAACGTCCTGACTTTC	CASSPELPLAGANVLTF
TRBV5-6	TRBJ2-7	-	-	TGTGCCAGCAGCTTGGTTGCGGCCTACGAGCAGTACTTC	CASSLVAAYEQYF
TRBV6-5	TRBJ2-2	-	-	TGTGCCAGCCGCAGAATTCCGAACACCGGGGAGCTGTTTTTT	CASRRIPNTGELFF
TRBV5-8	TRBJ2-1	-	-	TGTGCCAGCCCATTCGTCAGGGGGGCGGGTGAGCAGTTCTTC	CASPFVRGAGEQFF
TRBV27	TRBJ2-1	-	once	TGTGCCAGCAGTTTAGGTATGATGGTGGCTGAGCAGTTCTTC	CASSLGMMVAEQFF
TRBV19	TRBJ1-5	TRBD1	-	TGTGCCAGTAGTCCAGACAGGGGGTACAATCAGCCCCAGCATTTT	CASSPDRGYNQPQHF
TRBV6-5	TRBJ1-2	TRBD1	-	TGTGCCAGCAGTCCACCCGGGACAGATGGCTACACCTTC	CASSPPGTDGYTF
TRBV29-1	TRBJ2-3	TRBD1	-	TGCAGCCTGACCCGGGACAGGGGCACAGATACGCAGTATTTT	CSLTRDRGTDTQYF
TRBV19	TRBJ1-1	-	-	TGTGCCAGTAACCCGAACGTGAGGAACACTGAAGCTTTCTTT	CASNPNVRNTEAFF
TRBV28	TRBJ1-1	-	-	TGTGCCAGCAGTTTAGGCCCCTTCCGTGACACTGAAGCTTTCTTT	CASSLGPFRDTEAFF
TRBV11-1	TRBJ2-2	-	-	TGTGCCAGCACACCCTCCGGAGGGTGGCCCGGGGAGCTGTTTTTT	CASTPSGGWPGELFF
TRBV30	TRBJ1-3	-	few	TGTGCCTGGAGTGTCGGGGGAAACACCATATATTTT	CAWSVGGNTIYF
TRBV5-5	TRBJ1-2	-	-	TGTGCCAGCAGCTTGGTATGGGGCAGGGAATTGGTTGGCTACACCTTC	CASSLVWGRELVGYTF
TRBV18	TRBJ2-7	-	-	TGTGCCAGCTCACCTGCGGGGCGGTTCCTCCTCTACGAGCAGTACTTC	CASSPAGRFLLYEQYF
TRBV6-7	TRBJ1-1	-	-	TGTGCCAGCAGTTACTTTCCCGGGGACACTGAAGCTTTCTTT	CASSYFPGDTEAFF
TRBV10-3	TRBJ1-2	-	-	TGTGCCATCAGTGAGTACTCTAATGGCTACACCTTC	CAISEYSNGYTF